A selection of T cell receptor beta chains follows, all from one sample in a study of control samples from healthy donors and cancer patients. Sequenced by immunoSEQ multiplex PCR; TCRdb stores in-frame clones only, minus some. The repertoire consists of approximately 140,000 clones, with roughly 93% occurring once and the leading ten covering approximately 5.7%. The sequenced sample was blood. These receptors were obtained from a man younger than 30 in good health. Each CDR3 is given with its conserved first and last residue.

V gene	J gene	CDR3 protein
TRBV7-9	TRBJ2-2	CASSLGPRAGTGELFF
TRBV4-1	TRBJ1-4	CASSPRQGAREKLFF
TRBV9	TRBJ1-5	CASSGTASNQPQHF
TRBV4-3	TRBJ1-6	CASSQDSPQRGYPWVPLHF
TRBV28	TRBJ2-7	CASRYRQAYEQYF
TRBV9	TRBJ2-7	CASSPRGSPSPEQYF
TRBV19	TRBJ1-5	CASTGQGSNQPQHF
TRBV3-1/TRBV3-2	TRBJ1-5	CASSHRGGNQPQHF
TRBV29-1	TRBJ2-5	CSVPGHQETQYF
TRBV4-2	TRBJ1-6	CASSQDMRRDSPLHF
TRBV10-1	TRBJ1-5	CASSDRGRNQPQHF
TRBV18	TRBJ2-5	CASSREETQYF
TRBV9	TRBJ2-1	CASSPQDGIYNEQFF
TRBV5-6	TRBJ1-2	CASSHSGSYGYTF
TRBV7-6	TRBJ2-1	CASSLRDSTSLNEQFF
TRBV5-8	TRBJ2-7	CASSWAGLIAGGPYEQYF
TRBV28	TRBJ2-1	CASSFPGTGGYNEQFF
TRBV7-6	TRBJ2-6	CASSRGPAPGANVLTF
TRBV10-1	TRBJ1-3	CASSELGLGGNTIYF
TRBV12-5	TRBJ2-1	CASGGRTNEQFF
TRBV7-9	TRBJ1-1	CASSLGRGGAFF
TRBV2	TRBJ1-4	CASRSDEKLFF
TRBV5-1	TRBJ1-1	CASSSGGGENTEAFF
TRBV4-1	TRBJ1-5	CASSEAGTGVGNQPQHF
TRBV7-2	TRBJ2-5	CASSQTVTSCFSHF
TRBV5-1	TRBJ1-3	CASSPSLDRGPTFSGNTIYF
TRBV4-2	TRBJ1-2	CASSPLSRGGEVGYTF
TRBV7-8	TRBJ2-5	CASSLGAGEETQYF
TRBV5-4	TRBJ1-3	CASSLVGPIGNTIYF
TRBV7-2	TRBJ2-3	CASSLAGRWDTQYF
TRBV6-5	TRBJ1-4	CASSSDREGEKLFF
TRBV25-1	TRBJ2-5	CASSGKGLHQTQYF
TRBV3-1/TRBV3-2	TRBJ1-5	CASSPGERGRPQHF
TRBV6-5	TRBJ1-5	CASRLVSGNQPQHF
TRBV6-5	TRBJ2-1	CASSYSRGGYEQFF
TRBV9	TRBJ2-1	CASSVSGGIYEQFF
TRBV5-6	TRBJ1-6	CASSLEGRAVYNSPLHF
TRBV7-9	TRBJ2-2	CASSLGERGELFF
TRBV4-1	TRBJ2-7	CASSKRDGPGEQYF
TRBV19	TRBJ1-2	CASSISGYYGYTF
TRBV27	TRBJ2-5	CASSFGRQETQYF
TRBV5-5	TRBJ1-1	CASRPVGGGTEAFF
TRBV7-2	TRBJ2-6	CASSLNGANVLTF
TRBV30	TRBJ2-7	CAWRTGTVSYLLYF
TRBV9	TRBJ1-1	CASSVVEGFEAFF
TRBV29-1	TRBJ1-2	CSSWTGLYGYTF
TRBV30	TRBJ2-7	CAWTIGQGYEQYF
TRBV15	TRBJ1-5	CATSRDEGEPQHF
TRBV19	TRBJ2-7	CASGPLGIGYEQYF
TRBV6-5	TRBJ2-2	CASGTRVLGELFF
TRBV2	TRBJ2-3	CASSQDRSTDTQYF
TRBV10-3	TRBJ1-5	CAISEHFPREGNQPQHF
TRBV6-5	TRBJ1-2	CASSNSRFGYTF
TRBV11-2	TRBJ2-1	CASSQGIRHNEQFF
TRBV27	TRBJ1-2	CASRGTGGIYGYTF
TRBV5-1	TRBJ1-6	CASSFGGAFSSYNSPLHF
TRBV19	TRBJ2-2	CASTRALIGRGGELFF
TRBV25-1	TRBJ1-1	CASSRGFTEAFF
TRBV2	TRBJ1-5	CASRGGDRGIQQPQHF